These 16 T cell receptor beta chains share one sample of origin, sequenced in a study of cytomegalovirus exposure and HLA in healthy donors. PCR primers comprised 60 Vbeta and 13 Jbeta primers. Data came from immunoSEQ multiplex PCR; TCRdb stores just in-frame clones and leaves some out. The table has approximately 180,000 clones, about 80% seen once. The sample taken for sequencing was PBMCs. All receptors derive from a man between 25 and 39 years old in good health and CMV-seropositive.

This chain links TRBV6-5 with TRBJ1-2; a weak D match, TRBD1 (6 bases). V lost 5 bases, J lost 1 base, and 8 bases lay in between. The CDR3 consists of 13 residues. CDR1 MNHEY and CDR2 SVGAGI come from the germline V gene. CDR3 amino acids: CASSLQGNYGYTF. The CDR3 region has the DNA TGTGCCAGCAGTCTACAGGGTAACTATGGCTACACCTTC.

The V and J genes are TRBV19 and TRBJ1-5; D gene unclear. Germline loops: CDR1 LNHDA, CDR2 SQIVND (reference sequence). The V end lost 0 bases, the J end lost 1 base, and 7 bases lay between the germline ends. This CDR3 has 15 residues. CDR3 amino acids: CASSIDTASNQPQHF. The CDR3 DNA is TGTGCCAGTAGTATAGATACAGCCAGCAATCAGCCCCAGCATTTT.

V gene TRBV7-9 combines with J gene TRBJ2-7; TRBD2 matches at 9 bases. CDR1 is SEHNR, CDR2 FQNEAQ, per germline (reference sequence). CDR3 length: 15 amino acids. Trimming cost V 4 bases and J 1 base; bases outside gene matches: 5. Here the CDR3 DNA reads TGTGCCAGCAGCTCCGGACTAGCGTTGTCCTACGAGCAGTACTTC. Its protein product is CASSSGLALSYEQYF.

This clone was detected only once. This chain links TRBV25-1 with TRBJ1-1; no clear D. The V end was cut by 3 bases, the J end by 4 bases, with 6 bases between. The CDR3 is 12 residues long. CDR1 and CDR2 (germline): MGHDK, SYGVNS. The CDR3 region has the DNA TGTGCCAGCAGTGATCTAGGCACTGAAGCTTTCTTT. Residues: CASSDLGTEAFF. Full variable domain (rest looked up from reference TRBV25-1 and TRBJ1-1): EADIYQTPRYLVIGTGKKITLECSQTMGHDKMYWYQQDPGMELHLIHYSYGVNSTEKGDLSSESTVSRIRTEHFPLTLESARPSHTSQYLCASSDLGTEAFFGQGTRLTVV.

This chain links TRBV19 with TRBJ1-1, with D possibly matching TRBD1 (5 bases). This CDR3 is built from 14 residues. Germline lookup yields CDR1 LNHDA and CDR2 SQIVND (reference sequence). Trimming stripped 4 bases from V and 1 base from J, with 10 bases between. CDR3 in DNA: TGTGCCAGTAGTACAACAGGTCGGAACACTGAAGCTTTCTTT. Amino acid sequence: CASSTTGRNTEAFF. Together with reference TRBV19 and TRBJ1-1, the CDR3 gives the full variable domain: DGGITQSPKYLFRKEGQNVTLSCEQNLNHDAMYWYRQDPGQGLRLIYYSQIVNDFQKGDIAEGYSVSREKKESFPLTVTSAQKNPTAFYLCASSTTGRNTEAFFGQGTRLTVV.

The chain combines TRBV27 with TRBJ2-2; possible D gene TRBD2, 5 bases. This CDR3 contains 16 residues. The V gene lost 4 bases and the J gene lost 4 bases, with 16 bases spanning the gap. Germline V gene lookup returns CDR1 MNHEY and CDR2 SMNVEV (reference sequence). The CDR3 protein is CASSSSQEVGTGELFF. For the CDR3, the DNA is TGTGCCAGCAGTTCTAGTCAGGAGGTGGGCACCGGGGAGCTGTTTTTT.

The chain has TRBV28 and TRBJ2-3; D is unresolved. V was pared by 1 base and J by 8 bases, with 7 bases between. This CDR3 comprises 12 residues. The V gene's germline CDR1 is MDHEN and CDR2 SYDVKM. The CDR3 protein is CASSLSRSTQYF. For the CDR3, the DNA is TGTGCCAGCAGTTTATCACGGTCTACGCAGTATTTT. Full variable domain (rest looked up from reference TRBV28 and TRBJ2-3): DVKVTQSSRYLVKRTGEKVFLECVQDMDHENMFWYRQDPGLGLRLIYFSYDVKMKEKGDIPEGYSVSREKKERFSLILESASTNQTSMYLCASSLSRSTQYFGPGTRLTVL.

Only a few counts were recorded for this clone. The CDR3, as DNA: TGTGCCAGCACTCGACTAGCGGACCCGTATGAGCAGTTCTTC. This codes for CASTRLADPYEQFF. V usage is TRBV6-1 and J usage is TRBJ2-1; 9 bases are a match to TRBD2. Germline CDR1 is MNHNS and CDR2 is SASEGT. Trimming took 7 bases from V and 8 from J; bases not matched to a gene: 9. The CDR3 runs 14 residues.

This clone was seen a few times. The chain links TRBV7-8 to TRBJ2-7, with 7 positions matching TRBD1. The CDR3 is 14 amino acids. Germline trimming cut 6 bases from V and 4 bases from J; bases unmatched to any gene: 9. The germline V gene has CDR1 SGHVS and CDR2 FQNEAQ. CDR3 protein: CASSPDRVKYEQYF. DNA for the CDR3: TGTGCCAGCAGTCCAGACAGGGTAAAATACGAGCAGTACTTC.

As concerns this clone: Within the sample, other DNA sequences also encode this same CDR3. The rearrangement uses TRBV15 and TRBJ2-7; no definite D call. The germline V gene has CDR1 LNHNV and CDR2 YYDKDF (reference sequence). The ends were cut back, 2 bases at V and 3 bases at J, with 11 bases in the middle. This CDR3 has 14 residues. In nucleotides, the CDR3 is TGTGCCACCAGCAGACCAGGCTCCGGCTACGAGCAGTACTTC. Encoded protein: CATSRPGSGYEQYF.

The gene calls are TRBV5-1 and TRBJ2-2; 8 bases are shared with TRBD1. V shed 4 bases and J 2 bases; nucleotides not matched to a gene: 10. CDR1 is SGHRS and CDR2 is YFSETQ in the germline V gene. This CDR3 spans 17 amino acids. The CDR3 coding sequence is TGCGCCAGCAGCCTAAAGAGACAGGGGCTTAACACCGGGGAGCTGTTTTTT. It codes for CASSLKRQGLNTGELFF.

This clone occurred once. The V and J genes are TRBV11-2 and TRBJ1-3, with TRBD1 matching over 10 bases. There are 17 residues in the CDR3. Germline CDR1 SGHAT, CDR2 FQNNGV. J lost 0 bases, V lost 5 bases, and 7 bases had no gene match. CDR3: CASSTRTGGFSGNTIYF. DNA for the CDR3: TGTGCCAGCAGCACCCGGACAGGGGGTTTCTCTGGAAACACCATATATTTT.

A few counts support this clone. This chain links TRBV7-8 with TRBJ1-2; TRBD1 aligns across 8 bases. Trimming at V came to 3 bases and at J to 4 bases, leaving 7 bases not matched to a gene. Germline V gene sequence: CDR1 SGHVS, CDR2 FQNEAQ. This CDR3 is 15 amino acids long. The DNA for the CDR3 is TGTGCCAGCAGCTTGTCTGACAGGGGACTCTATGGCTACACCTTC. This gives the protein CASSLSDRGLYGYTF.

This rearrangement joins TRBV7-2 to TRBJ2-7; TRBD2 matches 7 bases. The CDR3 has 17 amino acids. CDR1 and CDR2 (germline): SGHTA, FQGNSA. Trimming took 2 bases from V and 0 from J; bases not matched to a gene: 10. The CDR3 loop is CASSLRPRDYYSYEQYF. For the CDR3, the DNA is TGTGCCAGCAGCTTAAGGCCCCGGGACTACTACTCCTACGAGCAGTACTTC.

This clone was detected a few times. The DNA of the CDR3 is TGCGCCAGCAGCCCCCAACTACCGAGGGAGCAGTACTTC. Translation: CASSPQLPREQYF. The chain combines TRBV4-1 with TRBJ2-7; D not certain. V lost 4 bases and J lost 7, with 14 bases in between. In germline, CDR1 is MGHRA, CDR2 YSYEKL. The CDR3 loop spans 13 amino acids.

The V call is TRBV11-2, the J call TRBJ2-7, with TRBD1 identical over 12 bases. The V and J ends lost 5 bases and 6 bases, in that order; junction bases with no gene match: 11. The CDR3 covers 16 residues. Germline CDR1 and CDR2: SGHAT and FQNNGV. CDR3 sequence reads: CASSPWGGQGAREQYF. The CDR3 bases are TGTGCCAGCAGCCCATGGGGGGGACAGGGGGCTCGCGAGCAGTACTTC. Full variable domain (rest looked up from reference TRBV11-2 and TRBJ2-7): EAGVAQSPRYKIIEKRQSVAFWCNPISGHATLYWYQQILGQGPKLLIQFQNNGVVDDSQLPKDRFSAERLKGVDSTLKIQPAKLEDSAVYLCASSPWGGQGAREQYFGPGTRLTVT.